The rows below give T cell receptor beta chains drawn from one sample of a study of T cell clusters in autoimmune cytopenias. TCRdb re-called the multiplex PCR reads; every CDR3 protein appears as one record, without DNA. Its table lists 6,000 to 8,000 distinct CDR3 sequences. The data were also submitted as part of a second study, on T cell repertoires in aging, cancer and after chemotherapy.

The specimen was peripheral blood. All receptors derive from a human donor in good health. Both conserved end residues are part of each CDR3. Fields, in order: V gene, clone size, J gene, CDR3 protein. Not every row has a clone size; where given, it reads once, few, many or a size class.

>TRBV19|-|TRBJ2-6
CASTKGTGIGANVLTF
>TRBV6-5|-|TRBJ2-6
CASSYSIAGGANVLTF
>TRBV6-1|-|TRBJ2-7
CASSLATGENEQYF
>TRBV29-1|medium-sized|TRBJ2-7
CSVGDLAYEQYF
>TRBV6-1|-|TRBJ2-7
CASSAEYGARYEQYF
>TRBV7-6|large|TRBJ2-5
CASSPGSLSYF
>TRBV19|medium-sized|TRBJ2-1
CASSANIGEQFF
>TRBV6-5|-|TRBJ1-6
CATRQGGSPLHF
>TRBV19|-|TRBJ1-1
CASIPTGHTEAFF
>TRBV29-1|-|TRBJ2-7
CSVEDLQFQASIGEQYF
>TRBV29-1|-|TRBJ1-5
CSVVPGWHQPQHF
>TRBV11-2|-|TRBJ2-3
CASSFTDSRGNTQYF
>TRBV19|medium-sized|TRBJ2-7
CASSMSFFSYEQYF
>TRBV19|medium-sized|TRBJ2-5
CASSISWQETQYF
>TRBV6-1|-|TRBJ2-1
CASSEGPGAHEQFF
>TRBV19|-|TRBJ1-1
CASTRGPRNTEAFF
>TRBV13|-|TRBJ1-3
CASRKWGTGNTIYF
>TRBV24-1|-|TRBJ2-3
CATSESGTRTDTQYF
>TRBV7-2|-|TRBJ2-3
CASSLRGGSLTDTQYF
>TRBV12-3/TRBV12-4|-|TRBJ2-2
CASSLTWGTGSNTGELFF
>TRBV29-1|-|TRBJ1-1
CSVEDWSPMNTEAFF
>TRBV5-5|medium-sized|TRBJ2-2
CASSLLGGATGELFF
>TRBV10-3|-|TRBJ2-5
CAITPSAGGGKETQYF
>TRBV19|-|TRBJ1-5
CASSNTGNGNQPQHF
>TRBV6-1|-|TRBJ1-5
CASSEEGGGGQPQHF
>TRBV7-2|-|TRBJ2-4
CASSPRGGQNIQYF
>TRBV6-6|-|TRBJ1-5
CASSYPGREGNQPQHF
>TRBV15|-|TRBJ1-2
CATSREEGYGYTF
>TRBV19|-|TRBJ1-2
CASRDRWHGYTF
>TRBV6-2/TRBV6-3|-|TRBJ2-1
CASSSGGLSYNEQFF
>TRBV5-5|-|TRBJ2-1
CASSLIANRDRIYNEQFF
>TRBV15|-|TRBJ2-7
CATSRDGGTLEQYF
>TRBV27|-|TRBJ1-1
CASSLAPGNTEAFF
>TRBV27|-|TRBJ2-1
CASSFGAPTRSYNEQFF
>TRBV20-1|-|TRBJ2-2
CSAPRTSANTGELFF
>TRBV18|medium-sized|TRBJ2-3
CASSPPSGRADTQYF
>TRBV5-5|-|TRBJ1-3
CASSLGTSTDGNTIYF
>TRBV18|-|TRBJ1-1
CASSYGTGTNTEAFF
>TRBV6-6|-|TRBJ2-3
CASSYGRPSEDTQYF
>TRBV19|-|TRBJ2-5
CASSTGAEQETQYF
>TRBV6-6|-|TRBJ2-6
CASSPGASGANVLTF
>TRBV5-5|medium-sized|TRBJ2-1
CASSLRWGISYNEQFF
>TRBV19|-|TRBJ1-1
CASSNREAEAFF
>TRBV12-3/TRBV12-4|-|TRBJ2-6
CASSQTQISGANVLTF
>TRBV10-3|-|TRBJ2-5
CAISEQGGLETQYF
>TRBV5-5|-|TRBJ1-4
CASSLDGTNEKLFF
>TRBV5-5|-|TRBJ2-2
CASSLESGGGTGELFF
>TRBV29-1|-|TRBJ2-3
CSVEWTGMGTDTQYF
>TRBV18|-|TRBJ2-4
CASSHGGLAKNIQYF
>TRBV12-3/TRBV12-4|-|TRBJ2-1
CASSPAGTGNEQFF
>TRBV13|-|TRBJ2-3
CASSLGWGMTGGSSRRSTDTQYF
>TRBV27|medium-sized|TRBJ2-7
CASRLWSGGPYEQYF
>TRBV4-2|-|TRBJ2-5
CASSPTFWGQETQYF
>TRBV6-6|-|TRBJ1-1
CASSYEGSTEAFF
>TRBV5-6|-|TRBJ1-5
CASSLYSGQGMFRQPQHF
>TRBV19|-|TRBJ2-5
CASSTPRGGQETQYF
>TRBV29-1|medium-sized|TRBJ2-7
CSVVPVTGSSYEQYF
>TRBV29-1|medium-sized|TRBJ2-2
CSAGTGANTGELFF
>TRBV5-5|-|TRBJ1-1
CASSLASLNTEAFF